The clone carrying this T cell receptor beta chain was observed many times. The germline V gene encodes CDR1 MNHNY and CDR2 SVGAGI (reference sequence). V lost 2 bases and J lost 0, with 12 bases in between. CDR3 length equals 16 residues. This sample is drawn from a study of T cells in Graves' hyperthyroidism and ophthalmopathy. Using RNA transcripts as the source, TCR beta CDR3 regions were amplified. Initially, a first-round RT-PCR of the TCR CDR3 employed the HTBI primer set. TCRdb passed the multiplex PCR reads through MiXCR, listing each CDR3 protein once. The table lists hundreds of thousands of distinct CDR3 sequences, under 15% of them singletons.

The receptor was isolated from a man younger than 35 with Graves' ophthalmopathy. The rearrangement links TRBV6-6 to TRBJ2-3, with D maybe TRBD2 (6 bases). Sample: blood. DNA for the CDR3: TGTGCCAGCAGTTACGACGGAGGGCCTAGCACAGATACGCAGTATTTT. Residues: CASSYDGGPSTDTQYF.